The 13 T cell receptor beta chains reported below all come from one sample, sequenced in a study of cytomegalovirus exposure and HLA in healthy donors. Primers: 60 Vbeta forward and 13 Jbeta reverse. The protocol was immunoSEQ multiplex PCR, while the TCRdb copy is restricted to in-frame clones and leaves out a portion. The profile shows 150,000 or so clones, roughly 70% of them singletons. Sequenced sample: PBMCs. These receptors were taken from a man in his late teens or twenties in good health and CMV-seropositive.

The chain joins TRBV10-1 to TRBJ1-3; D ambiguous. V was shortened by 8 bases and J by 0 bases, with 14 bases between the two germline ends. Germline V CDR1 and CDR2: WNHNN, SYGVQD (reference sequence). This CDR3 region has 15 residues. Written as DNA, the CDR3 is TGCGCCAGCCTCTCGGGAGACACCTCTGGAAACACCATATATTTT. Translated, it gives CASLSGDTSGNTIYF.

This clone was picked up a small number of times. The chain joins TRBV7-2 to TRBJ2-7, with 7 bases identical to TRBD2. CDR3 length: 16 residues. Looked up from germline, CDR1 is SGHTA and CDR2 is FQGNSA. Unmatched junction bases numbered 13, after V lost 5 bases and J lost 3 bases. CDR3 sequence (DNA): TGTGCCAGCAGCCGCCTCACTAGCGTAGGTCTCTACGAGCAGTACTTC. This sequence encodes CASSRLTSVGLYEQYF.

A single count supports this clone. CDR3 nucleotide sequence: TGCGCCACCTGCCGGGACATAGGTTTGAACACCGGGGAGCTGTTTTTT. As protein: CATCRDIGLNTGELFF. The chain combines TRBV5-1 with TRBJ2-2; a possible D gene is TRBD1 (6 bases). CDR3 size: 16 residues. Trimming shortened V by 9 bases and J by 1 base, and 19 bases separated the two germline ends. Per germline, CDR1 SGHRS and CDR2 YFSETQ.

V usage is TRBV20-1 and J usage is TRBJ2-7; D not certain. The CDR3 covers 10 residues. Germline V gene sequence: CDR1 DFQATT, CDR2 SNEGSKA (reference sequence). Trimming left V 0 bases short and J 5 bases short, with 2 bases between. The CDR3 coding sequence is TGCAGTGCTAGAGATAACGAGCAGTACTTC. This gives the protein CSARDNEQYF.

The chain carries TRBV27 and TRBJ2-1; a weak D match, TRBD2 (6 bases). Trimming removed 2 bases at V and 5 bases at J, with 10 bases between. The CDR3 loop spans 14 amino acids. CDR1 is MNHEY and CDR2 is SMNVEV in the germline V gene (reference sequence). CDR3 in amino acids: CASSLRGSHNEQFF. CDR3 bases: TGTGCCAGCAGTTTACGGGGGTCCCACAATGAGCAGTTCTTC.

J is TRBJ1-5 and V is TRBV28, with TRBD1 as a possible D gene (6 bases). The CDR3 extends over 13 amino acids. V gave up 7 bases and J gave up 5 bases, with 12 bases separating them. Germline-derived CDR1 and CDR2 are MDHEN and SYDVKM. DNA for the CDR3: TGTGCCAGCATCGCAGGGGTCGATCAGCCCCAGCATTTT. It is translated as CASIAGVDQPQHF.

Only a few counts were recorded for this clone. CDR3 DNA: TGTGCCAGCAGGCCAGGACAGGGAAGCACAGATACGCAGTATTTT. Translated, it gives CASRPGQGSTDTQYF. V gene TRBV28 combines with J gene TRBJ2-3; 8 nucleotides agree with TRBD1. The CDR3 length is 15 residues. Per germline, CDR1 MDHEN and CDR2 SYDVKM. With 6 bases clipped from V and 0 bases from J, the junction kept 5 bases outside the gene matches.

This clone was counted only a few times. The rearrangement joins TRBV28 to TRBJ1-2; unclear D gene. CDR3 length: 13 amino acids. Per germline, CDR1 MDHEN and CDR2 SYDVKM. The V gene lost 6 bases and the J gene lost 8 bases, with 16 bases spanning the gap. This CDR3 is CASSPPVGVGYTF. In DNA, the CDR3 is TGTGCCAGCAGCCCCCCCGTCGGGGTGGGCTACACCTTC.

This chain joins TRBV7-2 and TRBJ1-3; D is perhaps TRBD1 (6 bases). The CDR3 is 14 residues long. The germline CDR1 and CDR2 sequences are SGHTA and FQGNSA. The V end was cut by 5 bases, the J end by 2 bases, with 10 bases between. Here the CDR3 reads CASSPTGTGNTIYF. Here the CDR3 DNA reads TGTGCCAGCAGCCCCACAGGGACTGGAAACACCATATATTTT.

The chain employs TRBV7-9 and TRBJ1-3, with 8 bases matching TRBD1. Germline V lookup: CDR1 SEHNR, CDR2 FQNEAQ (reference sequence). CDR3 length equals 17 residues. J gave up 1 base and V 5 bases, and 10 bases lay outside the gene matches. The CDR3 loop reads CASSPGTGGSSGNTIYF. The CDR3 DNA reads TGTGCCAGCAGCCCAGGGACAGGAGGATCGTCTGGAAACACCATATATTTT.

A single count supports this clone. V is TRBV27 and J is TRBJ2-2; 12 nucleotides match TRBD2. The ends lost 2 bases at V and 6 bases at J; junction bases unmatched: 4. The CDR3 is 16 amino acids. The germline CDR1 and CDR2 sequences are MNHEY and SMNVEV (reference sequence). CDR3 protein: CASSLGLAGLAGELFF. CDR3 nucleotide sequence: TGTGCCAGCAGTTTAGGACTAGCGGGGCTCGCCGGGGAGCTGTTTTTT.

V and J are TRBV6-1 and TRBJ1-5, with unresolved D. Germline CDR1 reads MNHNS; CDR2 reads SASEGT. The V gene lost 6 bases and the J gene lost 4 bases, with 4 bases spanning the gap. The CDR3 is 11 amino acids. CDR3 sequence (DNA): TGTGCCAGCAGGCAGAATCAGCCCCAGCATTTT. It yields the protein CASRQNQPQHF.

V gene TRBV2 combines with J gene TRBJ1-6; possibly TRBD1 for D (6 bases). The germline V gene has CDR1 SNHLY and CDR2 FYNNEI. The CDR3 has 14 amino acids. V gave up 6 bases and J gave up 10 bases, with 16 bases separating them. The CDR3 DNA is TGTGCCAGCAGGGGAACAGGGAAGGGGTCACCCCTCCACTTT. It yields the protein CASRGTGKGSPLHF.